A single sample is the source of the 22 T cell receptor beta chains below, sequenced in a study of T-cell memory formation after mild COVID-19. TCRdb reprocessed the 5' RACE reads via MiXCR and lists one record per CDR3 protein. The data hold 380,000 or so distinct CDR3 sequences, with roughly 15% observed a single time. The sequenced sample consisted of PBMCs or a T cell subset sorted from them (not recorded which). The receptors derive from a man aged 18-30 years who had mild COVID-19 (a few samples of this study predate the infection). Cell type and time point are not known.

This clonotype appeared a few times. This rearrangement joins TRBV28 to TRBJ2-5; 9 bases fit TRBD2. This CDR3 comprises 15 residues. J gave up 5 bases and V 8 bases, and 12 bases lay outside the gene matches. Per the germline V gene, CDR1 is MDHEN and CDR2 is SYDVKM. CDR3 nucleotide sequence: TGTGCCAGCTGGGGTAGCGGGAGCCTTAGGGAGACCCAGTACTTC. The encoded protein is CASWGSGSLRETQYF.

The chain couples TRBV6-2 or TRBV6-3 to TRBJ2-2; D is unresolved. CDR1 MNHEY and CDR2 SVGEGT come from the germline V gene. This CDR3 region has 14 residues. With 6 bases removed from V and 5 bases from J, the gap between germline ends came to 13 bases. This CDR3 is CASRTDPATGELFF. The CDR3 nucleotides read TGTGCCAGCAGGACGGACCCGGCGACCGGGGAGCTGTTTTTT.

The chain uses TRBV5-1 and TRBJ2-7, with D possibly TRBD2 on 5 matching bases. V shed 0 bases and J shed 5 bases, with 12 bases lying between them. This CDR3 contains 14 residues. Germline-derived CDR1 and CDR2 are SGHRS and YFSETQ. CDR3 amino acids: CASSLVPGSNEQYF. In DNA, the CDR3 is TGCGCCAGCAGCTTGGTGCCGGGGTCCAACGAGCAGTACTTC.

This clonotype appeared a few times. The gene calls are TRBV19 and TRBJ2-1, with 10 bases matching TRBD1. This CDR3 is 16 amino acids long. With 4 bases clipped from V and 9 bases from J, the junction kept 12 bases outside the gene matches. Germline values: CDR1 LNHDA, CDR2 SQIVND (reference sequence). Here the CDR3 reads CASSNEGTGDWGEQFF. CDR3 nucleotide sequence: TGTGCCAGTAGTAATGAGGGGACAGGGGATTGGGGTGAGCAGTTCTTC.

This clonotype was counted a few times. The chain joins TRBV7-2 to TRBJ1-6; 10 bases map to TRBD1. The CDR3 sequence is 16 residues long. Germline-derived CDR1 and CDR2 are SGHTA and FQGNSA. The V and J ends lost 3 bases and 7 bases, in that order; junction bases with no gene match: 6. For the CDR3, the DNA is TGTGCCAGCAGCTTTTCCGGGACAGGGGTAAATTCACCCCTCCACTTT. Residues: CASSFSGTGVNSPLHF. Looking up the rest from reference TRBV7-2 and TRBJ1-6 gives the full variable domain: GAGVSQSPSNKVTEKGKDVELRCDPISGHTALYWYRQSLGQGLEFLIYFQGNSAPDKSGLPSDRFSAERTGGSVSTLTIQRTQQEDSAVYLCASSFSGTGVNSPLHFGNGTRLTVT.

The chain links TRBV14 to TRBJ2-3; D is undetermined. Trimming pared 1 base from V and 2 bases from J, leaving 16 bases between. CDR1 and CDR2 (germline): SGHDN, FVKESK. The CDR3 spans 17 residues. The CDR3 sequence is CASSQGRGGVITDTQYF. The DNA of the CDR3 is TGTGCCAGCAGCCAAGGGCGAGGTGGCGTTATCACAGATACGCAGTATTTT.

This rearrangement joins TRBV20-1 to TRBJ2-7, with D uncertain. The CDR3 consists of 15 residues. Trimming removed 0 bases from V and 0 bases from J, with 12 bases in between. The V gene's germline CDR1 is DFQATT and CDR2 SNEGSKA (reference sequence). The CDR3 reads CSAREGARSSYEQYF. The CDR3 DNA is TGCAGTGCTAGAGAAGGAGCGAGAAGCTCCTACGAGCAGTACTTC.

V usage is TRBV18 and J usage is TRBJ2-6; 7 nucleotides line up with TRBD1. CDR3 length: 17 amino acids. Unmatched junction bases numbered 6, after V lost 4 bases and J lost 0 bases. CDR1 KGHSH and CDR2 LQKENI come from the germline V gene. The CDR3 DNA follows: TGTGCCAGCTCACACGGGGACAGTTACTCTGGGGCCAACGTCCTGACTTTC. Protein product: CASSHGDSYSGANVLTF.

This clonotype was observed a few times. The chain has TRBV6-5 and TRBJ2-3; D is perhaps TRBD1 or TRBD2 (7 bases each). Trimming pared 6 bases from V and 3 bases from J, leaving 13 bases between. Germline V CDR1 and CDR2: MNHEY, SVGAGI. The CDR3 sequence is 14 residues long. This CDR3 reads CASRQGGLTDTQYF. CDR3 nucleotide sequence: TGTGCCAGCAGGCAGGGGGGGTTAACAGATACGCAGTATTTT.

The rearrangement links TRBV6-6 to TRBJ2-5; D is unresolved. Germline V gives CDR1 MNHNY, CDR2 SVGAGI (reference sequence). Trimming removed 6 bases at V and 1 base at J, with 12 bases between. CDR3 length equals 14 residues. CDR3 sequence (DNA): TGTGCCAGCAGCCCCGGAGAGACCCAAGAGACCCAGTACTTC. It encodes CASSPGETQETQYF.

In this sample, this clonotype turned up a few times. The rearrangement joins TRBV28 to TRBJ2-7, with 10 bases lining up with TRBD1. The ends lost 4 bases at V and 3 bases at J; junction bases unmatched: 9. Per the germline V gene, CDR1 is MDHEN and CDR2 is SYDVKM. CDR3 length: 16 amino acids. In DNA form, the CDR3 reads TGTGCCAGCAGTTCGGACAGGGGGACCGATAACTACGAGCAGTACTTC. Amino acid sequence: CASSSDRGTDNYEQYF.

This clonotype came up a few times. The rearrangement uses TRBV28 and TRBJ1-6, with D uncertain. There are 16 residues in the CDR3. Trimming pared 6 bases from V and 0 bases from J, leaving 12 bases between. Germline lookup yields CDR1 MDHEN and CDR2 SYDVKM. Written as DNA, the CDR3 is TGTGCCAGCAGCCCGTACCCGCTCTCCTATAATTCACCCCTCCACTTT. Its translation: CASSPYPLSYNSPLHF.

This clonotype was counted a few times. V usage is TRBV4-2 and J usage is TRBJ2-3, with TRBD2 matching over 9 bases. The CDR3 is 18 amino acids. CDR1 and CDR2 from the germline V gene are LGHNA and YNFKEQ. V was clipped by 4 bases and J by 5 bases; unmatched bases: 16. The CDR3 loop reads CASSPSPPQAGGRDTQYF. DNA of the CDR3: TGTGCCAGCAGCCCAAGCCCTCCTCAGGCGGGGGGGCGAGATACGCAGTATTTT.

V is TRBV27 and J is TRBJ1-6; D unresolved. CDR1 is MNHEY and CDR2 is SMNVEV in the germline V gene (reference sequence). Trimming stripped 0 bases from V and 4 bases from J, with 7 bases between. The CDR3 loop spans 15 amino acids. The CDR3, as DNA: TGTGCCAGCAGTTTATCGAGCCCTTATAATTCACCCCTCCACTTT. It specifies CASSLSSPYNSPLHF.

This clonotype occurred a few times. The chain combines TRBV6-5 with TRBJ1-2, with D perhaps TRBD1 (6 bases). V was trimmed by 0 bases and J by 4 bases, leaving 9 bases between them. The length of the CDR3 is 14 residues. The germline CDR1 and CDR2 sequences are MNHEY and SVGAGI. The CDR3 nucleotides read TGTGCCAGCAGTTACTCGGGGGCCGGCTATGGCTACACCTTC. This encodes CASSYSGAGYGYTF.

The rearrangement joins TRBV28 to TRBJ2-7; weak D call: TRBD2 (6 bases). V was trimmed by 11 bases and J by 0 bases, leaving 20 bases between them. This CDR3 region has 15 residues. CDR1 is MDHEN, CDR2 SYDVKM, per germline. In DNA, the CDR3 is TGTGCCCTCCCCCGCCTAGCGAGGAGCTCCTACGAGCAGTACGTC. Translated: CALPRLARSSYEQYV.

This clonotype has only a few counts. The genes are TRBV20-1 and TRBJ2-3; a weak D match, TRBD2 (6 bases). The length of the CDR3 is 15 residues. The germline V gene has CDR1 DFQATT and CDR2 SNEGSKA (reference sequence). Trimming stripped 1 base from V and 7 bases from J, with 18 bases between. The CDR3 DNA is TGCAGTGCTAGAGGGAGGGGTGCGGGTTTTAATACGCAGTATTTT. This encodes CSARGRGAGFNTQYF.

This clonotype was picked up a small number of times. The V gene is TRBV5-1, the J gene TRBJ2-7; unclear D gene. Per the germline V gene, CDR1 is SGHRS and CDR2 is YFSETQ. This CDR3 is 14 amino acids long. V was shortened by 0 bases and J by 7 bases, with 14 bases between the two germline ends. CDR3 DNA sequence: TGCGCCAGCAGCTTGGACCCCCTCGGGCGGGAGCAGTACGTC. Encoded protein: CASSLDPLGREQYV.

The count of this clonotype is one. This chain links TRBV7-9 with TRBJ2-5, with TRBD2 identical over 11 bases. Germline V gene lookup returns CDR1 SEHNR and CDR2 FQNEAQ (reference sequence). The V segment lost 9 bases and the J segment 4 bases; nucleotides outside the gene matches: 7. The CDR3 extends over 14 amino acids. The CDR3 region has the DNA TGTGCCAGAAGCCCTAGCGGGGGGACAGAGACCCAGTACTTC. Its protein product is CARSPSGGTETQYF.

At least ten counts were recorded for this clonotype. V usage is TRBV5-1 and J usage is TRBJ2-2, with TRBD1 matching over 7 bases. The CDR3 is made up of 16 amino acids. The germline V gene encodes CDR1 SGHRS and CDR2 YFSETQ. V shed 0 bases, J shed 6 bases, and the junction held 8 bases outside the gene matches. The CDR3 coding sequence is TGCGCCAGCAGCTTGGGACAGGGTCCCGGCGCCGGGGAGCTGTTTTTT. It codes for CASSLGQGPGAGELFF.

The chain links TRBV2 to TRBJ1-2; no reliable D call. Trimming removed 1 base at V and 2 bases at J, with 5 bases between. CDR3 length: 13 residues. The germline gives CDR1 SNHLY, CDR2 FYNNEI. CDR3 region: CASSEVRNYGYTF. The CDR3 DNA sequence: TGTGCCAGCAGTGAAGTGCGGAACTATGGCTACACCTTC.

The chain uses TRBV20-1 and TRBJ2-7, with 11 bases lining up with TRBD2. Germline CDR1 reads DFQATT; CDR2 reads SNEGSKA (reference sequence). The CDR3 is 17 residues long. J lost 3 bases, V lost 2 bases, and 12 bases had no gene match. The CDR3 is CSARSGPPSGGFYEQYF. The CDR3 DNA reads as TGCAGTGCTAGATCCGGCCCTCCTAGCGGGGGGTTCTACGAGCAGTACTTC.